What follows describes a single T cell receptor beta chain. This sample is drawn from a study of technical replicates of blood from a few donors. The table came from immunoSEQ multiplex PCR; TCRdb's copy has only in-frame clones and leaves some out. The repertoire holds 70,000 to 95,000 clones, roughly 94% seen once, with under 0.3% in the top ten. Sequencing input: T cells isolated from PBMCs. This receptor was taken from a human donor in good health.

CDR3 loop: CASSEIGSLDREFRNIQYF. The CDR3 coding sequence is TGTGCCAGCAGTGAAATAGGGTCGTTGGACAGGGAATTTAGAAACATTCAGTACTTC. V gene TRBV2 combines with J gene TRBJ2-4, with TRBD1 matching 8 bases. The CDR3 length is 19 residues. Germline lookup yields CDR1 SNHLY and CDR2 FYNNEI. V trimming: 2 bases; J trimming: 6 bases; junction bases outside the gene matches: 18.